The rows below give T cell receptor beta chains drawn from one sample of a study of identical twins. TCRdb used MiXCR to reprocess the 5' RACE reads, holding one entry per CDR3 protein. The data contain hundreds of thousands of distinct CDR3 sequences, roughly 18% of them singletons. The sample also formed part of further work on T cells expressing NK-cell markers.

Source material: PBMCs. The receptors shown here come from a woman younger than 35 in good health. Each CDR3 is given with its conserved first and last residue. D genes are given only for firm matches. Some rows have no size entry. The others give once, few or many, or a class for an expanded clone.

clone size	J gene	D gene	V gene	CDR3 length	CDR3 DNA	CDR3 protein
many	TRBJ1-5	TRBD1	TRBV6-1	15	TGTGCCAGCAGTGAGGGGACAGTTAGCAATCAGCCCCAGCATTTT	CASSEGTVSNQPQHF
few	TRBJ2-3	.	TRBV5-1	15	TGCGCCAGCAGCGGCTATCAGTTCCCCCCGGATACGCAGTATTTT	CASSGYQFPPDTQYF
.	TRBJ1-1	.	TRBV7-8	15	TGTGCCAGCAGCTTAGCGTCCCGAGGGAACACTGAAGCTTTCTTT	CASSLASRGNTEAFF
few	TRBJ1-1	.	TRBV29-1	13	TGCAGCGTTACCCGGGCGGCGAACACTGAAGCTTTCTTT	CSVTRAANTEAFF
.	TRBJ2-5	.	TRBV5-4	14	TGTGCCAGCAGCTTGAAGGACGGTCGGGAGACCCAGTACTTC	CASSLKDGRETQYF
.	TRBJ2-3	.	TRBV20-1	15	TGCAGTGCTCCTGGGGGCCTGTCTTACACAGATACGCAGTATTTT	CSAPGGLSYTDTQYF
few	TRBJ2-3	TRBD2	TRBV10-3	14	TGTGCCATCTATAGCGGGAGGGCCCCAGATACGCAGTATTTT	CAIYSGRAPDTQYF
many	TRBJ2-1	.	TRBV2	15	TGTGCCAGCAGTGTAGACGGGGGCGGCTACAATGAGCAGTTCTTC	CASSVDGGGYNEQFF
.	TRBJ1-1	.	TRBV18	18	TGTGCCAGCTCGCCGCCACGGGGAATCGGGGGCATGAACACTGAAGCTTTCTTT	CASSPPRGIGGMNTEAFF
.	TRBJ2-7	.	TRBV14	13	TGTGCCAGCAGCCGTAACAGGGCGGACGAGCAGTACTTC	CASSRNRADEQYF
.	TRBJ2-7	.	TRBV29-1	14	TGCAGCGTTGAAGAGGGACGAGGATCGCGGGAGCAGTACTTC	CSVEEGRGSREQYF
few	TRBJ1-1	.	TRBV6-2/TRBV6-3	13	TGTGCCAGCAGTCCCCCGCGGGACGGTGAAGCTTTCTTT	CASSPPRDGEAFF
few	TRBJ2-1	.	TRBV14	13	TGTGCCAGCAGCCACACAGGGATCAATGAGCAGTTCTTC	CASSHTGINEQFF
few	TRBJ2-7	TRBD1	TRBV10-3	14	TGTGCCATCAGTGGACAGGGGGTATCCTACGAGCAGTACTTC	CAISGQGVSYEQYF
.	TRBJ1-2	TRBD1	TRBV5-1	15	TGCGCCAGCAGGGAGGGACAGGGAATGGACTATGGCTACACCTTC	CASREGQGMDYGYTF
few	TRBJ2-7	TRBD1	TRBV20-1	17	TGCAGTGCGCTTGGACAGGGGATTCCCAACTTCTCCTACGAGCAGTACTTC	CSALGQGIPNFSYEQYF
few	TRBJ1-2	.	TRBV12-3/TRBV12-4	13	TGTGCCAGCAGTTCTCAAGGGACCTATGGCTACACCTTC	CASSSQGTYGYTF
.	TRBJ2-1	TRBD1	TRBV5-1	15	TGCGCCAGCAGCCCGAGACAGGGGAAATACAATGAGCAGTTCTTC	CASSPRQGKYNEQFF
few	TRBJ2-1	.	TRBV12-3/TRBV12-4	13	TGTGCCAGCATTACTTTTGGGTCGGGTGAGCAGTTCTTC	CASITFGSGEQFF
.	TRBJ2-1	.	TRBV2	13	TGTGCCAGCAATGGGGGAGTGGGCAATGAGCAGTTCTTC	CASNGGVGNEQFF
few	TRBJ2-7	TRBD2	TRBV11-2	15	TGTGCCAGCAGCTTTTTAGGCGGGGGGTCCTACGAGCAGTACTTC	CASSFLGGGSYEQYF
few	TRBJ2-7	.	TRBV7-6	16	TGTGCCAGCAGCCAGAGAGCGACAGTAGGCTCCTACGAGCAGTACTTC	CASSQRATVGSYEQYF
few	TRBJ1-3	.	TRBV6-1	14	TGTGCCGTCACCGGGCAGAATGCTGGAAACACCATATATTTT	CAVTGQNAGNTIYF
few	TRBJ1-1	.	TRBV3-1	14	TGTGCCAGCAGCCAACACGTACTGAACACTGAAGCTTTCTTT	CASSQHVLNTEAFF
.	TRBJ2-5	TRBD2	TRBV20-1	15	TGCAGTGCTCGAACTACCGGGACTAGCGACGAGACCCAGTACTTC	CSARTTGTSDETQYF
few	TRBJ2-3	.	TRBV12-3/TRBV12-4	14	TGTGCCAGCAGTTTAGACGGGAGTCGATATACGCAGTATTTT	CASSLDGSRYTQYF
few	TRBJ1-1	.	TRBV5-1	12	TGCGCCAGCAGCTCCAGGACGGATGAAGCTTTCTTT	CASSSRTDEAFF
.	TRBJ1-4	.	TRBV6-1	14	TGTGCCAGCAGCCGCGGCAGTTCCTACGAAAAACTGTTTTTT	CASSRGSSYEKLFF
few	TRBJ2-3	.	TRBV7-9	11	TGTGCCAGCAGCGTGGAGGGGTCGCAGTATTTT	CASSVEGSQYF
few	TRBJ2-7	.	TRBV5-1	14	TGCGCCAGCAGCTTCCGGGACATACCCTACGAGCAGTACTTC	CASSFRDIPYEQYF
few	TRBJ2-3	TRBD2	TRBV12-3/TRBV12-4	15	TGTGCCAGCAGCACCAGCGGGGGGGTCACAGATACGCAGTATTTT	CASSTSGGVTDTQYF
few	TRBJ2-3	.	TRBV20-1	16	TGCAGTGCTAGAGTTCAGGGATTGACTAGCACAGATACGCAGTATTTT	CSARVQGLTSTDTQYF
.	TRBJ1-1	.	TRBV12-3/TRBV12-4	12	TGTGCCAGCAGTTTAAGGAGGGATGAAGCTTTCTTT	CASSLRRDEAFF
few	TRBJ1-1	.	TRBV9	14	TGTGCCAGCAGCGTAGGGGGGGAGCGCACTGAAGCTTTCTTT	CASSVGGERTEAFF
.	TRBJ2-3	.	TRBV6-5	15	TGTGCCAGCAATTATAAGGGGCCAAGCACAGATACGCAGTATTTT	CASNYKGPSTDTQYF
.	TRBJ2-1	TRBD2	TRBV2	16	TGTGCCAGCAGTGATAGCGGGGGGGCGTTCTACAATGAGCAGTTCTTC	CASSDSGGAFYNEQFF
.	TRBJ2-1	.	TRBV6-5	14	TGTGCCAGCAGTTCCACCGATCTAGGCAATGAGCAGTTCTTC	CASSSTDLGNEQFF
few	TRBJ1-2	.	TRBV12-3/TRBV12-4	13	TGTGCCAGCAGTCCCGCTCCGGCCTATGGCTACACCTTC	CASSPAPAYGYTF
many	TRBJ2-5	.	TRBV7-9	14	TGTGCCAGCAGCTCCGTTGTAGGGCAAGAGACCCAGTACTTC	CASSSVVGQETQYF
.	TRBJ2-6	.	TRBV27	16	TGTGCCAGCAGTTTATCTAGGGGTGCTGGGGCCAACGTCCTGACTTTC	CASSLSRGAGANVLTF
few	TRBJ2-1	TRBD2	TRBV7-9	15	TGTGCCAGCAGCTTCATGACTAGCGGCTACAATGAGCAGTTCTTC	CASSFMTSGYNEQFF
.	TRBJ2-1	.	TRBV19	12	TGTGCCAGTAGTGTCTACTTTAATGAGCAGTTCTTC	CASSVYFNEQFF
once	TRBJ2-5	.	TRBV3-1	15	TGTGCCAGCAGCCAAGATCGAAGGGGAGAAGAGACCCAGTACTTC	CASSQDRRGEETQYF
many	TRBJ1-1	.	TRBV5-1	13	TGCGCCAGCAGCGTTGTCCTAAACACTGAAGCTTTCTTT	CASSVVLNTEAFF
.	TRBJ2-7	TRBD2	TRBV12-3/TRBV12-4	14	TGTGCCAGCACTCTTAGCGGGTCGTCCTACGAGCAGTACTTC	CASTLSGSSYEQYF
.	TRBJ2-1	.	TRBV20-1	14	TGCAGTGCCGCGGGGGCAGTTGGTTACAATGAGCAGTTCTTC	CSAAGAVGYNEQFF
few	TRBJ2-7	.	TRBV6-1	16	TGTGCCAGCAGTGAAGTTATTGGACCAAACTCCTACGAGCAGTACTTC	CASSEVIGPNSYEQYF
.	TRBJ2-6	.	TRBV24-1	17	TGCGCCGTGGGATGGACAGCTTTTCGAACTGGGGCCAACGTCCTGACTTTC	CAVGWTAFRTGANVLTF
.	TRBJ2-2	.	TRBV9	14	TGTGCCAGCAGCGTTGGGGCATTCACCGGGGAGCTGTTTTTT	CASSVGAFTGELFF
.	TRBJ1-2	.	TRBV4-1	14	TGCGCCAGCAGCCAAGTCTCTAACCCCTATGGCTACACCTTC	CASSQVSNPYGYTF
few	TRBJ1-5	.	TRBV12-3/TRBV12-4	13	TGTGCCAGCAACCTCGGGACTCGACAGCCCCAGCATTTT	CASNLGTRQPQHF